The present entry profiles one TCR beta chain with its context. This sample was taken from a study of shared T cell receptors in the human thymus. CDR3 size: 16 residues. V dropped 2 bases and J dropped 2; count of bases not matched to a gene: 9. Germline loops: CDR1 SGHRS, CDR2 YFSETQ. The protocol was immunoSEQ multiplex PCR, while the TCRdb copy is restricted to in-frame clones and leaves out a portion. The table includes some 700,000 clones, 80% to 90% detected once. The data also belong to a second study, concerning human thymus T cells. This second report adds: Each of the donors was a healthy Finnish infant who was undergoing open corrective cardiac surgery for congenital heart defects. A high degree of thymic repertoire overlap among unrelated individuals was reported in related research.

J is TRBJ2-7 and V is TRBV5-1, with TRBD2 matching over 8 bases. Sequenced material: thymocytes. The sequence derives from a girl under three years old with a congenital heart defect. The CDR3 DNA reads TGCGCCAGCAGCTTATCACGGGGGGGCGCCGCCTACGAGCAGTACTTC. This encodes CASSLSRGGAAYEQYF.